These T cell receptor beta chains were read from a single sample in a study of shared clonotypes between healthy human individuals. Data came from immunoSEQ multiplex PCR; TCRdb stores just in-frame clones and leaves some out. The table lists 1,500,000 or so clones, roughly 98.5% of them singletons. Material: naive CD4+ T cells sorted from blood. The receptors were sampled from a man aged 25 to 40 in good health. The CDR3 runs from the conserved cysteine through the conserved F or W. A D gene is named only where the DNA matches it firmly. Where a row states a size, it is once, few, many or the class of an expanded clone; other rows omit it.

TRBV7-9	TRBD1	once	TRBJ2-4	TGTGCCAGCAGCGCAAGGGACAGCAGTAACATTCAGTACTTC	CASSARDSSNIQYF
TRBV7-2	TRBD2	NA	TRBJ2-3	TGTGCCAGCAGCTCGGACTCCGGGAGGACAGATACGCAGTATTTT	CASSSDSGRTDTQYF
TRBV28	NA	NA	TRBJ2-7	TGTGCCAGCAGTTTCCTAGGCGGAGCCTACGAGCAGTACTTC	CASSFLGGAYEQYF
TRBV15	NA	NA	TRBJ2-7	TGTGCCACCAGCAGAGGTAGGGAGCAGTACTTC	CATSRGREQYF
TRBV19	TRBD2	NA	TRBJ2-3	TGTGCCAGTAGTATGGGACTAGCGGCCCCGCCCCAGTATTTT	CASSMGLAAPPQYF
TRBV5-1	TRBD1	NA	TRBJ1-2	TGCGCCAGCAGCGTCCGGGACAGGGAAGGCTACACCTTC	CASSVRDREGYTF
TRBV9	TRBD1	NA	TRBJ2-7	TGTGCCAGCAGCCCGCCGACCGGGACAGGGATGTACGAGCAGTACTTC	CASSPPTGTGMYEQYF
TRBV5-1	NA	NA	TRBJ2-5	TGCGCCAGCAGCGACGCCAGTGGCGGGGAGACCCAGTACTTC	CASSDASGGETQYF
TRBV5-1	NA	NA	TRBJ2-7	TGCGCCAGCAGCGTAACGGGCCATCAGGGTTTCCACGAGCAGTACTTC	CASSVTGHQGFHEQYF
TRBV14	TRBD1	NA	TRBJ2-7	TGTGCCAGCAGCCCCCTCTTGACAGGGTTGGGCGAGCAGTACTTC	CASSPLLTGLGEQYF
TRBV7-8	NA	NA	TRBJ2-7	TGTGCCAGCAGCGTACTTTCCGGGACGGTATACGAGCAGTACTTC	CASSVLSGTVYEQYF
TRBV7-6	NA	NA	TRBJ2-7	TGTGCCAGCAGCTTAACTTCTTCGGAGGGCTACGAGCAGTACTTC	CASSLTSSEGYEQYF
TRBV10-1	TRBD1	NA	TRBJ2-3	TGCGCCAGCAGTGGCGACAGGGGGGATAGCACAGATACGCAGTATTTT	CASSGDRGDSTDTQYF
TRBV2	NA	NA	TRBJ2-2	TGTGCCAGCAGTGAACTCCTAGCCGGGGGAGGGGAGCTGTTTTTT	CASSELLAGGGELFF
TRBV6-6	TRBD1	NA	TRBJ2-5	TGTGCCAGCAGTGACACACGACAGGGTTTGGAGACCCAGTACTTC	CASSDTRQGLETQYF
TRBV9	NA	NA	TRBJ2-7	TGTGCCAGCAGCGTAGCGGAAGGGAGCTACGAGCAGTACTTC	CASSVAEGSYEQYF
TRBV7-2	TRBD1	NA	TRBJ2-2	TGTGCCAGCAGCTACAACAGGGGGCCCGGGGAGCTGTTTTTT	CASSYNRGPGELFF
TRBV29-1	TRBD1	once	TRBJ1-2	TGCAGCGTTGGCCCAGGGGGCTATGGCTACACCTTC	CSVGPGGYGYTF
TRBV5-4	NA	NA	TRBJ2-1	TGTGCCAGCTCCGTAAGGAATGAGCAGTTCTTC	CASSVRNEQFF
TRBV7-2	NA	NA	TRBJ2-1	TGTGCCAGCATCCCAAAGGACGTCCGAGGGGGATCCTACAATGAGCAGTTCTTC	CASIPKDVRGGSYNEQFF
TRBV11-3	TRBD2	NA	TRBJ2-3	TGTGCCAGCACCTTCATCTCCGGGACTAGCGGGAGGGATACGCAGTATTTT	CASTFISGTSGRDTQYF
TRBV25-1	TRBD2	NA	TRBJ2-7	TGTGCCAGCAGTGAAGGGAGCGGGATACCCTACGAGCAGTACTTC	CASSEGSGIPYEQYF
TRBV9	NA	NA	TRBJ2-3	TGTGCCAGCAGCCTTCCCACAGATACGCAGTATTTT	CASSLPTDTQYF
TRBV2	TRBD1	NA	TRBJ2-7	TGTGCCAGCAGTGATAATACGCCGGGACAGCGATTCTCCTACGAGCAGTACTTC	CASSDNTPGQRFSYEQYF
TRBV6-5	NA	once	TRBJ2-3	TGTGCCAGCAGTTATCTCTCCGATAGGGCGCAGTATTTT	CASSYLSDRAQYF
TRBV7-9	TRBD1	NA	TRBJ1-1	TGTGCCAGCAGCCGCAAGGGCAGGGGGACCACTGAAGCTTTCTTT	CASSRKGRGTTEAFF
TRBV4-1	NA	NA	TRBJ2-5	TGCGCCAGCAGCCAAGAGGCGAGAGAAGAGACCCAGTACTTC	CASSQEAREETQYF
TRBV29-1	TRBD1	NA	TRBJ2-3	TGCAGCGTCGTGGGACAGCCCACAGATACGCAGTATTTT	CSVVGQPTDTQYF
TRBV5-6	NA	NA	TRBJ2-7	TGTGCCAGCAGCCTCCGGGGGGAGCAGTACTTC	CASSLRGEQYF
TRBV29-1	NA	NA	TRBJ2-1	TGCAGCGTTGAAGCTGGTTACAATGAGCAGTTCTTC	CSVEAGYNEQFF
TRBV6-1	NA	NA	TRBJ2-2	TGTGCCAGCAGTACCATAGCGACCGGGGAGCTGTTTTTT	CASSTIATGELFF
TRBV7-9	TRBD1	NA	TRBJ2-7	TGTGCCAGCAGCCCTTGGGGGACAGGGATGATCGAGCAGTACTTC	CASSPWGTGMIEQYF
TRBV5-4	NA	NA	TRBJ2-4	TGTGCCAGCAGCTCAGAGGGTGTAAACATTCAGTACTTC	CASSSEGVNIQYF
TRBV29-1	NA	NA	TRBJ1-1	TGCAGCGTTGATCCGTTTTTACATAACACTGAAGCTTTCTTT	CSVDPFLHNTEAFF
TRBV9	NA	NA	TRBJ2-1	TGTGCCAGCACAGAAATAACGGGGAGCTCCTACAATGAGCAGTTCTTC	CASTEITGSSYNEQFF
TRBV7-2	NA	NA	TRBJ2-1	TGTGCCAGCAGCTTGGGCGGCAGATACAATGAGCAGTTCTTC	CASSLGGRYNEQFF
TRBV2	NA	NA	TRBJ1-1	TGTGCCAGCAGTGCAAGGACAGTCGAAGCTTTCTTT	CASSARTVEAFF
TRBV2	TRBD1	NA	TRBJ2-5	TGTGCCAGCACGGACAGGGATGAGACCCAGTACTTC	CASTDRDETQYF
TRBV5-1	NA	NA	TRBJ2-7	TGCGCCAGCAGCTTACTACCGGGACCGGGGGTCGAGCAGTACTTC	CASSLLPGPGVEQYF